Listed here is a single T cell receptor (beta chain). The source of the sample is a study of cytotoxic CD8 clonotypes in ibrutinib-treated CLL. Study context: Among the patients, some eleven presented as relapsed/refractory and 15 as treatment-naive; about 17 showed unmutated IGHV.

Between the trimmed V and J ends, which lost 4 bases and 4 bases, there was a span of 10 bases. Germline-derived CDR1 and CDR2 are SGHDN and FVKESK. This CDR3 has 13 residues. Target depth was 1 in 200,000 to 1 in 1 million T cells, about 10x per clonotype. TCRdb's table, derived via immunoSEQ multiplex PCR, lists solely in-frame clones and lacks some. The sample lists almost 45,000 clones, more than 60% seen once, with 13% in the top ten. Genomic DNA for TCR beta libraries, around 2 micrograms, came from cryopreserved PBMCs. The receptor was derived from a human donor with chronic lymphocytic leukemia. The chain couples TRBV14 to TRBJ1-2, with D perhaps matching TRBD1 (6 bases). The starting material was PBMCs, obtained after 12 months of ibrutinib treatment. The CDR3 loop is CASSPVGAYGYTF. The CDR3 DNA sequence: TGTGCCAGCAGCCCCGTGGGGGCCTATGGCTACACCTTC.